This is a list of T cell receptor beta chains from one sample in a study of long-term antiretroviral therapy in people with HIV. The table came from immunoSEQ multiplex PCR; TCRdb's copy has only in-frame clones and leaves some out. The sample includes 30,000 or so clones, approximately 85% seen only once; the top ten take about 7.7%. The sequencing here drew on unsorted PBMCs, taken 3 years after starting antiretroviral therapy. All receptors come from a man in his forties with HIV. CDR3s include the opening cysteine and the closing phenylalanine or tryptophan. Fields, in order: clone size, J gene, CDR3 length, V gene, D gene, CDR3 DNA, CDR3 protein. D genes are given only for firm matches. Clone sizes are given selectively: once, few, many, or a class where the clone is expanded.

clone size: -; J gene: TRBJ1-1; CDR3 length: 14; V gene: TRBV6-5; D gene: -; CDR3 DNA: TGTGCCAGCAGTTACTCTCGGTCAAACACTGAAGCTTTCTTT; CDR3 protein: CASSYSRSNTEAFF
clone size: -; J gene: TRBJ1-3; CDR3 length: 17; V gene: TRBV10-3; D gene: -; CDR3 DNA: TGTGCCATCAGTGAGCCGAGGGCGGTTACATCTGGAAACACCATATATTTT; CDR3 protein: CAISEPRAVTSGNTIYF
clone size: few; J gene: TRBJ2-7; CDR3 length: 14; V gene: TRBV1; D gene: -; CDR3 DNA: TGCACCAGCAGCCATCGGTTAGCGGGGGCGTCGGAGTACTTC; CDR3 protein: CTSSHRLAGASEYF
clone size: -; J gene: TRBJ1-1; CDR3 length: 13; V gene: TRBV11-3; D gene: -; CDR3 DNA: TGTGCCAGCAGCTTAGGTACGAACACTGAAGCTTTCTTT; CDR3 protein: CASSLGTNTEAFF
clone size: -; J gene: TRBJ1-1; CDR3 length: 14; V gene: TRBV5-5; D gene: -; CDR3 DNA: TGTGCCAGCAGCCCGACAGAATTGAACACTGAAGCTTTCTTT; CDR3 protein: CASSPTELNTEAFF
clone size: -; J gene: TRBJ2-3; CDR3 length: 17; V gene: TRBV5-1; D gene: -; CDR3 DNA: TGCGCCAGCAGCTCGGGGACAGCGGGTCCTAGCACAGATACGCAGTATTTT; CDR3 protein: CASSSGTAGPSTDTQYF
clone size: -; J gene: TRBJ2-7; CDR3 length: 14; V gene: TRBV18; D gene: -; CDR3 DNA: TGTGCCAGCTCGCCGAGACAGGGAGGCTACGAGCAGTACTTC; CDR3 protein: CASSPRQGGYEQYF
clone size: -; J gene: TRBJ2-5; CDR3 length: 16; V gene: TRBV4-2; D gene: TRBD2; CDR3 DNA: TGTGCCAGCAGCCCCCCCCCAGCGGGAGGGCAAGAGACCCAGTACTTC; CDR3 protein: CASSPPPAGGQETQYF
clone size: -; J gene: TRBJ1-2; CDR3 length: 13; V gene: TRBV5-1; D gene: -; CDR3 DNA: TGCGCCAGCAGCTTGGGAGACAGAAAGGGCTACACCTTC; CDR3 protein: CASSLGDRKGYTF
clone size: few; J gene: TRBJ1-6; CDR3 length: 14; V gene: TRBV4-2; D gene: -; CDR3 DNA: TGTGCCAGCAGCCAAAGGCCAGCTAATTCACCCCTCCACTTT; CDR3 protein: CASSQRPANSPLHF
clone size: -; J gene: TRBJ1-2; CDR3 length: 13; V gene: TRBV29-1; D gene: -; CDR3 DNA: TGCAGCGTTGAAAATGGCCAGGGACCTGGCTACACCTTC; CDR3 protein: CSVENGQGPGYTF
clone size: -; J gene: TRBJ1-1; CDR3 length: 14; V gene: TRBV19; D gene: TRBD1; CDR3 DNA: TGTGCCAGTAGCTGGACAGGGAGGAACACTGAAGCTTTCTTT; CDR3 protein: CASSWTGRNTEAFF
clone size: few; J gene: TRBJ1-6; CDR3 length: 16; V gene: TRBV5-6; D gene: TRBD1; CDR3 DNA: TGTGCCAGCAGCTTATACAGGGGACGGGGTAATTCACCCCTCCACTTT; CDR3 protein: CASSLYRGRGNSPLHF
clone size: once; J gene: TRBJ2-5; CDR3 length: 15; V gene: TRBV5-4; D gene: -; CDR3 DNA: TGTGCCAGCAGCTACCAAGGACACCCAGAAGAGACCCAGTACTTC; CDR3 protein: CASSYQGHPEETQYF
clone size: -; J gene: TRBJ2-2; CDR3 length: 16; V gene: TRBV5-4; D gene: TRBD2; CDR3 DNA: TGTGCCAGCAGCGGGGGACTAGCGGGAGACACCGGGGAGCTGTTTTTT; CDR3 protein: CASSGGLAGDTGELFF
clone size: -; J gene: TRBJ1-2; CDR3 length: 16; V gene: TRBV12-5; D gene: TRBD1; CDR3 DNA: TGTGCTAGTGCCCTGACAGGGGACCAAGCTAACTATGGCTACACCTTC; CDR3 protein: CASALTGDQANYGYTF
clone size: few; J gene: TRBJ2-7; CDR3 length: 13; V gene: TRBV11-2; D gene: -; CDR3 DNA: TGTGCCAGCAGGGGGGGACTCTCCTACGAGCAGTACTTC; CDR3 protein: CASRGGLSYEQYF
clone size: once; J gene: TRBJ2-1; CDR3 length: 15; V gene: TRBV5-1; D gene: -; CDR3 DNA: TGCGCCAGCAGCTTAAGCCCCGGGAAGGGCAATGAGCAGTTCTTC; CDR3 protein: CASSLSPGKGNEQFF
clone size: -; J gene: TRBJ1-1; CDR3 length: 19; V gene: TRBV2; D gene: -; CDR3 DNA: TGTGCCAGCAGTGACGTTCCCCGGCGGGCATGGGAGAGGAACACTGAAGCTTTCTTT; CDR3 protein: CASSDVPRRAWERNTEAFF
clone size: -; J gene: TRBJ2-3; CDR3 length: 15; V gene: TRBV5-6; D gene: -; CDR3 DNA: TGTGCCAGCAGCTTGACAGATGCTAGCACAGATACGCAGTATTTT; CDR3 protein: CASSLTDASTDTQYF
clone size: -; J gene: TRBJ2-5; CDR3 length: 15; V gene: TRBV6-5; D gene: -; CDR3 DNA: TGTGCCAGCAGTTACGAGGGCCCGGGTGCGGAGACCCAGTACTTC; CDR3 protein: CASSYEGPGAETQYF
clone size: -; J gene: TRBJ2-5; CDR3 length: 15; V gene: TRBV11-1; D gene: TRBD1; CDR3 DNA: TGTGCCAGCAGCTGGTCCGGGACAGGGGGAGAGACCCAGTACTTC; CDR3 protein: CASSWSGTGGETQYF
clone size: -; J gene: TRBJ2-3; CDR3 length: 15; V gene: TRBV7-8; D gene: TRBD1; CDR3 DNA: TGTGCCAGCAGCGCCCGACAGGGGAGCACAGATACGCAGTATTTT; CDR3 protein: CASSARQGSTDTQYF
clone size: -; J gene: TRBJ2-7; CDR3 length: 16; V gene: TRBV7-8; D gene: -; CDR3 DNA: TGTGCCAGCAGCTTAGCATTGGGGGAAAGTCCCTACGAGCAGTACTTC; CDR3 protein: CASSLALGESPYEQYF
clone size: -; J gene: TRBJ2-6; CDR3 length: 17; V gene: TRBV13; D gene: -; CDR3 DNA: TGTGCCAGCAGGACCCGCGCGTCCCACTCTGGGGCCAACGTCCTGACTTTC; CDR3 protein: CASRTRASHSGANVLTF
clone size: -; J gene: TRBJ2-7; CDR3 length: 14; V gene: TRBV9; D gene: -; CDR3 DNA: TGTGCCAGCAGCGGATCCGGGTCTCAGTACGAGCAGTACTTC; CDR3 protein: CASSGSGSQYEQYF
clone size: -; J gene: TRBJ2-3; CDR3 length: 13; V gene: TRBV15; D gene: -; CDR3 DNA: TGTGCCACCAGCGAGAGCAGCACAGATACGCAGTATTTT; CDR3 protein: CATSESSTDTQYF
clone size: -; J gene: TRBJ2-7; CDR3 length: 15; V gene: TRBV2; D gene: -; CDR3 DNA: TGTGCCAGCAGTGATTACGGGGCCAGCTCCTACGAGCAGTACTTC; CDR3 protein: CASSDYGASSYEQYF
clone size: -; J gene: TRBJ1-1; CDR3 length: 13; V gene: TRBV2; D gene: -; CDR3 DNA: TGTGCCAGCAGCGGACAGATGAACACTGAAGCTTTCTTT; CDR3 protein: CASSGQMNTEAFF
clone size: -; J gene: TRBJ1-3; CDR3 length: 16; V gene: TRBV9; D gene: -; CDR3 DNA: TGTGCCAGCAGTGCAATGGGGGGGGCGCCGGGAAACACCATATATTTT; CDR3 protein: CASSAMGGAPGNTIYF
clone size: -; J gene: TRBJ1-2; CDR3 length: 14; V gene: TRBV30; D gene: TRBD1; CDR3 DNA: TGTGCCTGGAGAGGGACAGGGGTTTTATATGGCTACACCTTC; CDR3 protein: CAWRGTGVLYGYTF
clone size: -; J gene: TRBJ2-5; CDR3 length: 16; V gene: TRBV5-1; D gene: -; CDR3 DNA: TGCGCCAGCAGCTTGGCAGAGCGGACAGCCCAAGAGACCCAGTACTTC; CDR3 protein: CASSLAERTAQETQYF
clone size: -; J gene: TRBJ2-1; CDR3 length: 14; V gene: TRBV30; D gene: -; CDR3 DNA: TGTGCCTGCACTCAGGGGAGCTCCTACAATGAGCAGTTCTTC; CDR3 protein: CACTQGSSYNEQFF
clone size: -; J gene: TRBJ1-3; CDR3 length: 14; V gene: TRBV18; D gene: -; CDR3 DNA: TGTGCCAGCTCAGGACTCGTCTCTGGAAACACCATATATTTT; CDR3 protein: CASSGLVSGNTIYF
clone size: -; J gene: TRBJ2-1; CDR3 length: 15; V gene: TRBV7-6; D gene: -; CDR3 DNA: TGTGCCAGCAGCTTAGATCTTCCGACGTACAATGAGCAGTTCTTC; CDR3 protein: CASSLDLPTYNEQFF
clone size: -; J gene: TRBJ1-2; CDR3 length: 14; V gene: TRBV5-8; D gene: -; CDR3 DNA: TGTGCCAGCAGCCAAGGACAGCCCTATGATGGCTACACCTTC; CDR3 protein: CASSQGQPYDGYTF
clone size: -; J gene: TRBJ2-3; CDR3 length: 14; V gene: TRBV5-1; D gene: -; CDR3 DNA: TGCGCCAGCAGCTTGTACGTTAGCACAGATACGCAGTATTTT; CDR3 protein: CASSLYVSTDTQYF
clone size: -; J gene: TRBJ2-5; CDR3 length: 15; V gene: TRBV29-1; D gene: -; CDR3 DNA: TGCAGCGTTGTGGGGGGCCCCGACCTTCAAGAGACCCAGTACTTC; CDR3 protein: CSVVGGPDLQETQYF
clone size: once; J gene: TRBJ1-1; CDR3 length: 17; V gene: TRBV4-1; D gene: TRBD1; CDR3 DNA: TGCGCCAGCAGCCAAGCTCCCAACAGGGGGCCCGACACTGAAGCTTTCTTT; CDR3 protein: CASSQAPNRGPDTEAFF
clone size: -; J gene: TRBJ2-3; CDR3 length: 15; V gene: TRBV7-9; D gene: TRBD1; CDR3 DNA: TGTGCCAGCAGCCCCGGGACAGAAAGCACAGATACGCAGTATTTT; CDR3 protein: CASSPGTESTDTQYF
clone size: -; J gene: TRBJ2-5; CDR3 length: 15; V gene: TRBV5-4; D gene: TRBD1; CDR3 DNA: TGTGCCAGCAGCGCCGACAGGGGGCTGTTAGAGACCCAGTACTTC; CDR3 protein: CASSADRGLLETQYF
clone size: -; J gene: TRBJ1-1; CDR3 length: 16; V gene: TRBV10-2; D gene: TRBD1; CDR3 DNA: TGCGCCAGCAGTGGGAGGGACAGGTTCCAGAACACTGAAGCTTTCTTT; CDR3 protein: CASSGRDRFQNTEAFF
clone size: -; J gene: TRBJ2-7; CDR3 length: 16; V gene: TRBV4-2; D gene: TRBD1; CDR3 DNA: TGTGCCAGCAGCCGAATGGACAGGGCGGGCACCTACGAGCAGTACTTC; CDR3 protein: CASSRMDRAGTYEQYF
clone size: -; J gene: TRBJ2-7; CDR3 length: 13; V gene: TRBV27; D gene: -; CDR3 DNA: TGTGCCAGCAGTGTAGGGCAAGGGATCGAGCAGTACTTC; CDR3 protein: CASSVGQGIEQYF
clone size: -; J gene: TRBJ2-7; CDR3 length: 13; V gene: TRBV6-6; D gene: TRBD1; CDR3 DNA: TGTGCCAGCAGGATAACAGGGGTCCACGAGCAGTACTTC; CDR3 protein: CASRITGVHEQYF
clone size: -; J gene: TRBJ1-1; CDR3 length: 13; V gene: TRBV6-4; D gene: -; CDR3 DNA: TGTGCCAGCAGTCATGAAGGGGGGACTGAAGCTTTCTTT; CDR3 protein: CASSHEGGTEAFF
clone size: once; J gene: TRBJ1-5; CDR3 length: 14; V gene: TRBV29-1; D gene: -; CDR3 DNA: TGCAGCGTTGCTGGAGGCGATAGCAATCAGCCCCAGCATTTT; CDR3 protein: CSVAGGDSNQPQHF
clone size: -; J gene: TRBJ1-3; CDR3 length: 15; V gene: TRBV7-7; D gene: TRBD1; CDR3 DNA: TGTGCCAGCAGCGCGGGACAGGGAAATGGAAACACCATATATTTT; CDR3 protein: CASSAGQGNGNTIYF
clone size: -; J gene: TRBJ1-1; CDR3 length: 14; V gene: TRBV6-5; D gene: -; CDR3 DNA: TGTGCCAGCAGCCGAAACGAGAAGAACACTGAAGCTTTCTTT; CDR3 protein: CASSRNEKNTEAFF
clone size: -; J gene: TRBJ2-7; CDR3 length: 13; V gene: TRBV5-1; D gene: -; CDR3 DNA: TGCGCCAGCAGCTTAGGACAGTACTACGAGCAGTACTTC; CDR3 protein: CASSLGQYYEQYF
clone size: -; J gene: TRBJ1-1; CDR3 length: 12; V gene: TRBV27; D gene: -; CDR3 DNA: TGTGCCAGCAAGGGCGGGAGCCCTGAAGCTTTCTTT; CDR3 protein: CASKGGSPEAFF
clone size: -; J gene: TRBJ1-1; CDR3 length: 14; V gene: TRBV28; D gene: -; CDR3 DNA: TGTGCCAGCACCCGACGGTACATGAACACTGAAGCTTTCTTT; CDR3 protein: CASTRRYMNTEAFF
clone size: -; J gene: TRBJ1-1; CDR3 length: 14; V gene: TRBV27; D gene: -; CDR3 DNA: TGTGCCAGCAGTTTATACGACAGTAACACTGAAGCTTTCTTT; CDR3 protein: CASSLYDSNTEAFF
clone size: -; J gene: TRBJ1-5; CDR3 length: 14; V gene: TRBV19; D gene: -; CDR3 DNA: TGTGCCAGTAGCCCCAGGGGAGGAGAACAGCCCCAGCATTTT; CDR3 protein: CASSPRGGEQPQHF
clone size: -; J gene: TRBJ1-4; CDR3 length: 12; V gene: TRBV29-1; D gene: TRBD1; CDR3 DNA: TGCAGCGGACAGGGGGATAATGAAAAACTGTTTTTT; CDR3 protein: CSGQGDNEKLFF
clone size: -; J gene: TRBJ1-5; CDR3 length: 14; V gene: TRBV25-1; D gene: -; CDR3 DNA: TGTGCCAGCAGTGAAAGACAGGGCAATCAGCCCCAGCATTTT; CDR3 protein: CASSERQGNQPQHF
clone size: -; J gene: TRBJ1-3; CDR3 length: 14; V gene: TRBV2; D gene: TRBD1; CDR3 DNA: TGTGCCAGCAGACCCGGGACAGGCGGAAACACCATATATTTT; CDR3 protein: CASRPGTGGNTIYF